This is a list of T cell receptor beta chains from one sample in a study of T cells in Graves' hyperthyroidism and ophthalmopathy. In TCRdb, the multiplex PCR reads were re-called with MiXCR into one record per CDR3 protein. The table lists fewer than 400,000 distinct CDR3 sequences, about an eighth of them singletons, with around 28% in the top ten. The sequenced sample consisted of blood. The receptors were gathered from a man in his fifties with Graves' ophthalmopathy. Both conserved end residues are part of each CDR3. Fields, in order: clone size, D gene, CDR3 length, J gene, V gene, CDR3 protein, CDR3 DNA. A D gene is named only where the DNA matches it firmly. Only part of the rows carry a size: once, few, many, or a class if the clone is expanded.

>few|-|15|TRBJ2-2|TRBV30
CAWMARVVGTGELFF
TGTGCCTGGATGGCCAGGGTGGTCGGTACCGGGGAGCTGTTTTTT
>many|-|12|TRBJ1-1|TRBV29-1
CSGSQGSTEAFF
TGCAGCGGGAGCCAGGGGTCCACTGAAGCTTTCTTT
>many|TRBD2|14|TRBJ2-1|TRBV28
CASSLAGDRREQFF
TGTGCCAGCAGTCTAGCGGGAGATCGGCGGGAGCAGTTCTTC
>many|TRBD1|16|TRBJ2-3|TRBV28
CASSSDRGTSTDTQYF
TGTGCCAGCAGTTCCGACAGGGGCACTAGCACAGATACGCAGTATTTT
>many|-|13|TRBJ1-3|TRBV10-3
CAISPDLGNTIYF
TGTGCCATCAGCCCGGACCTTGGAAACACCATATATTTT
>-|TRBD2|14|TRBJ2-1|TRBV19
CASSSSGRASEQFF
TGTGCCAGTAGTAGTAGCGGGAGGGCCTCTGAGCAGTTCTTC
>-|TRBD2|13|TRBJ2-7|TRBV20-1
CSVRTSGSHEQYF
TGCAGTGTAAGGACTAGCGGGAGCCACGAGCAGTACTTC
>many|-|15|TRBJ1-6|TRBV6-1
CASSSAGFTNSPLHF
TGTGCCAGCAGCTCGGCAGGGTTTACTAATTCACCCCTCCACTTT
>many|TRBD1|19|TRBJ1-2|TRBV2
CASRELPGQGTGANYGYTF
TGTGCCAGCAGGGAACTTCCGGGACAGGGAACTGGGGCTAACTATGGCTACACCTTC
>many|-|12|TRBJ2-1|TRBV6-6
CASSYGTAEQFF
TGTGCCAGCAGTTACGGGACCGCGGAGCAGTTCTTC
>-|-|14|TRBJ2-7|TRBV12-3/TRBV12-4
CASSFIHRAREQYF
TGTGCCAGCAGTTTCATCCACCGGGCGAGAGAGCAGTACTTC
>-|-|13|TRBJ2-2|TRBV10-3
CANQGTNTGELFF
TGTGCCAACCAGGGTACTAACACCGGGGAGCTGTTTTTT
>many|-|13|TRBJ2-1|TRBV11-3
CASSNGGQNEQFF
TGTGCCAGCAGCAACGGAGGGCAGAATGAGCAGTTCTTC
>-|-|15|TRBJ1-4|TRBV4-2
CASSPLWTDNEKLFF
TGTGCCAGCAGCCCTCTTTGGACAGATAATGAAAAACTGTTTTTT
>few|TRBD2|19|TRBJ2-3|TRBV7-2
CAWSKGLAGEPMSTDTQYF
TGTGCCTGGAGTAAGGGACTAGCGGGAGAGCCGATGAGCACAGATACGCAGTATTTT
>many|TRBD2|18|TRBJ2-3|TRBV20-1
CSARVASGRQLPPDTQYF
TGCAGTGCTAGAGTCGCTAGCGGGAGGCAACTCCCCCCAGATACGCAGTATTTT
>many|-|13|TRBJ1-1|TRBV30
CASRGSLNTEAFF
TGTGCCTCCCGCGGGTCCTTGAACACTGAAGCTTTCTTT
>many|-|17|TRBJ2-6|TRBV12-3/TRBV12-4
CASRETRLRSGANVLTF
TGTGCCAGCAGGGAAACTAGGTTACGCTCTGGGGCCAACGTCCTGACTTTC